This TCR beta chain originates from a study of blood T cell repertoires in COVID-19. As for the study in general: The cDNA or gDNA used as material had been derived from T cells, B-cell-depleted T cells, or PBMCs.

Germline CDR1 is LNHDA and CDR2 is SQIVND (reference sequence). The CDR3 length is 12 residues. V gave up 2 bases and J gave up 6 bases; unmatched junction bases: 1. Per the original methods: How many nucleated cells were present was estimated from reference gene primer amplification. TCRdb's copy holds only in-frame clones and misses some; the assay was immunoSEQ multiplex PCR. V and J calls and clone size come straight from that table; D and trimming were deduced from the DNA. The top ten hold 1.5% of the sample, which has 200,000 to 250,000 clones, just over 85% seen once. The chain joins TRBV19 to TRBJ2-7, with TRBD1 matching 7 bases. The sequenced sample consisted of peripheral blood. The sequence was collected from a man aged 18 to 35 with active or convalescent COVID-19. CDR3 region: CASSIRGREQYF. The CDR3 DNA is TGTGCCAGTAGTATAAGGGGGCGCGAGCAGTACTTC.